The clone carrying this T cell receptor beta chain was counted once. The target antigen is unknown. The trim removed 8 bases at V and 0 bases at J, leaving 14 bases unmatched. In germline, CDR1 is GTSNPN, CDR2 SVGIG (reference sequence). This CDR3 comprises 16 residues. This record comes from a study of cytomegalovirus exposure and HLA in healthy donors. Study details: Falling in the Caucasian-associated ancestry cluster were 81% of about 400 genotyped donors.

Primers: 60 Vbeta forward and 13 Jbeta reverse. The data were produced by immunoSEQ multiplex PCR, yet TCRdb's version contains in-frame clones alone and is incomplete. The sample lists around 180,000 clones, 70% to 90% occurring once. Study-wide results and limits: Later analysis placed DRB1 highest and HLA-C lowest in TCR association rates, which differed by HLA locus.

The chain couples TRBV30 to TRBJ2-5; 8 bases are a match to TRBD1. The clonotype comes from a woman aged 18-29 years in good health and CMV-seropositive. Sequencing used PBMCs. The CDR3 sequence: CAGWGRHRGNQETQYF. DNA of the CDR3: TGTGCCGGATGGGGCCGGCACAGGGGGAACCAAGAGACCCAGTACTTC.